This T cell receptor (beta chain) derives from a study of neoadjuvant anti-PD-1 for oral cavity cancer. Specified time point: after neoadjuvant nivolumab, at surgical resection. V shed 7 bases and J 0 bases; nucleotides not matched to a gene: 7. The CDR3 loop spans 16 amino acids. CDR1 is LNHDA, CDR2 SQIVND, per germline (reference sequence). The data were produced by immunoSEQ multiplex PCR, yet TCRdb's version contains in-frame clones alone and is incomplete. The sample records around 68,000 clones, roughly nine tenths being singletons. Sequencing used PBMCs, obtained after nivolumab (anti-PD-1) treatment. The sequence derives from a person aged 40 to 85 with oral cavity squamous cell carcinoma. This sequence joins TRBV19 and TRBJ2-2; 8 nucleotides agree with TRBD1. The CDR3 protein is CASIKVRGPNTGELFF. CDR3 DNA: TGTGCCAGTATTAAGGTCAGGGGGCCGAACACCGGGGAGCTGTTTTTT.